Listed below are T cell receptor beta chains from one sample, sequenced in a study of T cell responses to AZD1222 COVID-19 vaccine. This table comes from immunoSEQ multiplex PCR, and its TCRdb copy is limited to in-frame clones, with some not included. The table records over 150,000 clones, around 93% of them present only once. The source material was peripheral blood, sampled 28 days after the second dose of the MenACWY control vaccine. Receptor source: an adult who received the MenACWY meningococcal vaccine as a control. The CDR3 runs from the conserved cysteine through the conserved F or W. The D gene is left open where the match is weak. Size is omitted from some rows. Given values are once, few, many or a class for expanded clones.

V	D	size	J	DNA	CDR3
TRBV7-2	TRBD1	few	TRBJ2-1	TGTGCCAGCAGCTTAAGGGACAGGGACAGTGAGCAGTTCTTC	CASSLRDRDSEQFF
TRBV4-3	TRBD2	-	TRBJ2-5	TGCGCCAGCAGCCAAGACAGGGAGGGGAGGTTGGAGACCCAGTACTTC	CASSQDREGRLETQYF
TRBV5-1	TRBD1	once	TRBJ1-1	TGCGCCAGCAGCAAATGGACAGGGAACACTGAAGCTTTCTTT	CASSKWTGNTEAFF
TRBV5-1	-	-	TRBJ1-3	TGCGCCAGCAGCCCACAGTTGGCCTCTGGAAACACCATATATTTT	CASSPQLASGNTIYF
TRBV6-5	TRBD1	-	TRBJ1-2	TGTGCCAGCAATTCGCGAGGGGGCCTGGGTGGCTACACCTTC	CASNSRGGLGGYTF
TRBV5-1	-	-	TRBJ2-5	TGCGCCAGCAGCTGGGACCTAGGGGAGACCCAGTACTTC	CASSWDLGETQYF
TRBV5-4	TRBD1	-	TRBJ1-1	TGTGCCAGCAGCGGTTGGACAGGGGGCACTGAAGCTTTCTTT	CASSGWTGGTEAFF
TRBV7-9	-	-	TRBJ1-2	TGTGCCAGCAGCTTAGGGGGAGGGCCCTATGGCTACACCTTC	CASSLGGGPYGYTF
TRBV6-5	-	once	TRBJ1-2	TGTGCCAGCAGCCTGGGACGTGGGGAGACCTATGGCTACACCTTC	CASSLGRGETYGYTF
TRBV6-5	TRBD1	once	TRBJ1-1	TGTGCCAGCAGTTACTCGAACAGGGGAGGAACTGAAGCTTTCTTT	CASSYSNRGGTEAFF
TRBV5-1	-	few	TRBJ1-1	TGCGCCAGCAGCCCTAGGGAAAACACTGAAGCTTTCTTT	CASSPRENTEAFF
TRBV7-2	-	-	TRBJ2-6	TGTGCCAGCAGCCCGCAGGGGGGGGGAGCTGGGGCCAACGTCCTGACTTTC	CASSPQGGGAGANVLTF
TRBV2	-	-	TRBJ1-3	TGTGCCAGCAGTGGCCCCAGTTCTGGAAACACCATATATTTT	CASSGPSSGNTIYF
TRBV3-1/TRBV3-2	TRBD2	-	TRBJ2-7	TGTGCCAGCAGCCAAGCGACTAGCGGGGCCTACGAGCAGTACTTC	CASSQATSGAYEQYF
TRBV2	TRBD2	once	TRBJ2-5	TGTGCCAGCAGTCGATTGAAGCGGGGCGAAGAGACCCAGTACTTC	CASSRLKRGEETQYF
TRBV27	TRBD1	-	TRBJ2-1	TGTGCCAGTAGTTTATGGGACAGTCCTTACAATGAGCAGTTCTTC	CASSLWDSPYNEQFF
TRBV18	-	-	TRBJ2-5	TGTGCCAGCTCACCAAACCGGGGGGAGACCCAGTACTTC	CASSPNRGETQYF
TRBV28	-	-	TRBJ1-4	TGTGCCAGCAGGCCCTCGGGACGGTTGGGTGAAAAACTGTTTTTT	CASRPSGRLGEKLFF
TRBV19	-	-	TRBJ2-7	TGTGCCAGTACCCCGGCAGTAGCAGGGGTCGCCTCCTACGAGCAGTACTTC	CASTPAVAGVASYEQYF
TRBV18	TRBD1	-	TRBJ2-7	TGTGCCAGCTCACCCGGGACAGGGGGCCACGAGCAGTACTTC	CASSPGTGGHEQYF
TRBV5-4	-	-	TRBJ1-4	TGTGCCAGCAGCTTGGAAGGGGGTAATGAAAAACTGTTTTTT	CASSLEGGNEKLFF
TRBV11-2	-	-	TRBJ1-2	TGTGCCAGCAGATCCCTCCGGACGGTGGGTAACTATGGCTACACCTTC	CASRSLRTVGNYGYTF
TRBV7-2	-	-	TRBJ1-6	TGTGCCAGCAGCGAGGGTAGCGGTTCACCCCTCCACTTT	CASSEGSGSPLHF
TRBV19	-	-	TRBJ1-4	TGTGCCAGTAGTAAAAGGGGCGGGGGCACTAATGAAAAACTGTTTTTT	CASSKRGGGTNEKLFF
TRBV3-1/TRBV3-2	-	-	TRBJ2-2	TGTGCCAGCAGCCAAGACAGGGAGGCGAACACCGGGGAGCTGTTTTTT	CASSQDREANTGELFF
TRBV16	-	once	TRBJ1-2	TGTGCCAGCAGCCAATCTAACTATGGCTACACCTTC	CASSQSNYGYTF
TRBV27	-	-	TRBJ1-2	TGTGCCAGCAGGGGACCGGCCGGTGGCTACACCTTC	CASRGPAGGYTF
TRBV18	-	-	TRBJ1-6	TGTGCCAGCTCACCACTTCCCCGGACGGTCGAAATTTCCCTCCACTTT	CASSPLPRTVEISLHF
TRBV19	-	-	TRBJ2-5	TGTGCCAGTAGTGCAGGGGAACAAGAGACCCAGTACTTC	CASSAGEQETQYF
TRBV5-1	TRBD1	-	TRBJ1-4	TGCGCCAGCAGAACCGGGACAGCTAATGAAAAACTGTTTTTT	CASRTGTANEKLFF
TRBV6-5	-	-	TRBJ1-6	TGTGCCAGCAAATTGGGCAAGGGGGTAAATTCACCCCTCCACTTT	CASKLGKGVNSPLHF
TRBV2	TRBD1	-	TRBJ1-3	TGTGCCAGCAGGGGGGACAGGATGGCTGGAAACACCATATATTTT	CASRGDRMAGNTIYF
TRBV6-4	-	once	TRBJ2-2	TGTGCCAGGACCGGACGGAACACCGGGGAGCTGTTTTTT	CARTGRNTGELFF
TRBV7-9	-	-	TRBJ1-4	TGTGCCAGCAGCCCTCAGGAACGAGCCCCGATAGAGGAAAAACTGTTTTTT	CASSPQERAPIEEKLFF
TRBV10-3	TRBD1	-	TRBJ2-1	TGTGCCATCAGTGGGGGACAGGGAAAGGATGAGCAGTTCTTC	CAISGGQGKDEQFF
TRBV5-1	TRBD1	-	TRBJ1-1	TGCGCCAGCAGCTCCGACAGGGGCGGGAACACTGAAGCTTTCTTT	CASSSDRGGNTEAFF
TRBV5-1	TRBD1	once	TRBJ1-2	TGCGCCAGCAGCTTGCCGGGACAGGGGGCGTATGGTGGCTACACCTTC	CASSLPGQGAYGGYTF
TRBV7-3	-	-	TRBJ2-3	TGTGCCAGCAGCTTCTCCGCCACAGATACGCAGTATTTT	CASSFSATDTQYF
TRBV28	-	-	TRBJ1-1	TGTGCCAGTTCGACAGGACCGAACACTGAAGCTTTCTTT	CASSTGPNTEAFF
TRBV7-2	-	once	TRBJ1-3	TGTGCCAGCAGCCCAAGACAGATCTCTGGAAACACCATATATTTT	CASSPRQISGNTIYF
TRBV2	TRBD1	-	TRBJ1-4	TGTGCCAGCAGTCCAAGGACAGGGGGACGGGCTAATGAAAAACTGTTTTTT	CASSPRTGGRANEKLFF
TRBV7-2	TRBD1	-	TRBJ1-1	TGTGCCAGCACCCCCGGGACAGCGAACACTGAAGCTTTCTTT	CASTPGTANTEAFF
TRBV6-5	TRBD1	-	TRBJ2-5	TGTGCCAGCGCGACAGGGGGCGGCCCTGTAGCCCAGTACTTC	CASATGGGPVAQYF
TRBV29-1	-	-	TRBJ1-1	TGCAGCGTTGTTCCGGGGGCAGGCACTGAAGCTTTCTTT	CSVVPGAGTEAFF
TRBV4-3	TRBD2	-	TRBJ2-2	TGCGCCAGCAGCCAAGTACATAGCGGGGGGGCCACCGGGGAGCTGTTTTTT	CASSQVHSGGATGELFF
TRBV5-1	TRBD2	-	TRBJ2-3	TGCGCCAGCAGCTCTTCGACGACTAGCGGGGGGCCACATTACACAGATACGCAGTATTTT	CASSSSTTSGGPHYTDTQYF
TRBV7-9	TRBD2	-	TRBJ2-1	TGTGCCAGGGCCGGGGGGGCGGACAATGAGCAGTTCTTC	CARAGGADNEQFF
TRBV9	TRBD1	-	TRBJ2-5	TGTGCCAGCAGCGTTAGAACGGGACAGGGAGAGACCCAGTACTTC	CASSVRTGQGETQYF
TRBV28	TRBD1	-	TRBJ1-5	TGTGCCAGCAGTTTAACGGACAGGGGTATGAGACAGCCCCAGCATTTT	CASSLTDRGMRQPQHF
TRBV5-1	-	-	TRBJ1-1	TGCGCCAGCAGCTTGGGCAGGGCGGACACTGAAGCTTTCTTT	CASSLGRADTEAFF
TRBV3-1/TRBV3-2	-	-	TRBJ1-1	TGTGCCAGCAGCCGCTGGCGGACTGAAGCTTTCTTT	CASSRWRTEAFF
TRBV3-1/TRBV3-2	TRBD1	-	TRBJ2-4	TGTGCCAGCAGCCGGACAGGTCTAGCCAAAAACATTCAGTACTTC	CASSRTGLAKNIQYF
TRBV3-1/TRBV3-2	-	-	TRBJ1-2	TGTGCCAGCAGCCAAGATCGCGTTTATGGCTACACCTTC	CASSQDRVYGYTF
TRBV6-5	-	-	TRBJ2-5	TGTGCCAGCAGTAGGACAGAAGAGACCCAGTACTTC	CASSRTEETQYF
TRBV6-1	-	once	TRBJ2-5	TGTGCCAGCAGTGAAACCCCGGCTGGGGGTAGGAAGACCCAGTACTTC	CASSETPAGGRKTQYF
TRBV4-2	-	-	TRBJ1-1	TGTGCCAGCAGCCACACCCCGGGGGACACTGAAGCTTTCTTT	CASSHTPGDTEAFF
TRBV3-1/TRBV3-2	TRBD2	-	TRBJ2-3	TGTGCCAGCAGCCTGACTAGCGGGGGGAAGTATTTT	CASSLTSGGKYF